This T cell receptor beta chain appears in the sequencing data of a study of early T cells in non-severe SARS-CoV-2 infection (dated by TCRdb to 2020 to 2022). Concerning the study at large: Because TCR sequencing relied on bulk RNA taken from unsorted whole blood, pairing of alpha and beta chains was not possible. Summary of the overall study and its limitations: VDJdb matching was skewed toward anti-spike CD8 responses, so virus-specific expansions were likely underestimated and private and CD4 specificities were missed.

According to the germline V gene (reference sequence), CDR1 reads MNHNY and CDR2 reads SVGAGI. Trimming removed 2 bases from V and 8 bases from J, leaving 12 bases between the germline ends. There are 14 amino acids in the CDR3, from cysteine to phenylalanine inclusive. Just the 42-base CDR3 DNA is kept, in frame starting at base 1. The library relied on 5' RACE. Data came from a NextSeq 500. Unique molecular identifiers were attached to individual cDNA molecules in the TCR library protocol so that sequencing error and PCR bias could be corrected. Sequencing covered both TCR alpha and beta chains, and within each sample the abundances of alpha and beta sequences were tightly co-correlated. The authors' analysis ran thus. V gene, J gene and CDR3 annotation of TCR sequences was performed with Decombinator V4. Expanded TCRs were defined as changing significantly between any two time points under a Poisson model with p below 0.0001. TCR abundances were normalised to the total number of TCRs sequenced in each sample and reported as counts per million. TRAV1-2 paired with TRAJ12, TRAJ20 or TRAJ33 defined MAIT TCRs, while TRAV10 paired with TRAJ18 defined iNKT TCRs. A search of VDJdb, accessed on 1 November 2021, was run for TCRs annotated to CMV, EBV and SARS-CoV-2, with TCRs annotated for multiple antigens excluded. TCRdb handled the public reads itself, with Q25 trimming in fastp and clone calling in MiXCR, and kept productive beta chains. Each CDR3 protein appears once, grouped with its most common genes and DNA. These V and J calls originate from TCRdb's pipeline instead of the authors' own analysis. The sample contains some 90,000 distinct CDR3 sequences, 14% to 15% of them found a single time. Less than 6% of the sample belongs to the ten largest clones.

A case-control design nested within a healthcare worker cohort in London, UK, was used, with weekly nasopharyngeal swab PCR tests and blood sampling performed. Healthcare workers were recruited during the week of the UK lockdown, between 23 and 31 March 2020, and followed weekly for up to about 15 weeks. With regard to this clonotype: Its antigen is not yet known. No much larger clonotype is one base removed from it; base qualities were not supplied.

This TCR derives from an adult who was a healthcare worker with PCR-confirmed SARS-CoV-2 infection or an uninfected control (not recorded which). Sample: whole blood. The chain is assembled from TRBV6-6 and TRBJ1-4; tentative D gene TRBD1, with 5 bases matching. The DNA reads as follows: TGTGCCAGCAGTTACGGACAAGGAGGCGAAAAACTGTTTTTT. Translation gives CASSYGQGGEKLFF.